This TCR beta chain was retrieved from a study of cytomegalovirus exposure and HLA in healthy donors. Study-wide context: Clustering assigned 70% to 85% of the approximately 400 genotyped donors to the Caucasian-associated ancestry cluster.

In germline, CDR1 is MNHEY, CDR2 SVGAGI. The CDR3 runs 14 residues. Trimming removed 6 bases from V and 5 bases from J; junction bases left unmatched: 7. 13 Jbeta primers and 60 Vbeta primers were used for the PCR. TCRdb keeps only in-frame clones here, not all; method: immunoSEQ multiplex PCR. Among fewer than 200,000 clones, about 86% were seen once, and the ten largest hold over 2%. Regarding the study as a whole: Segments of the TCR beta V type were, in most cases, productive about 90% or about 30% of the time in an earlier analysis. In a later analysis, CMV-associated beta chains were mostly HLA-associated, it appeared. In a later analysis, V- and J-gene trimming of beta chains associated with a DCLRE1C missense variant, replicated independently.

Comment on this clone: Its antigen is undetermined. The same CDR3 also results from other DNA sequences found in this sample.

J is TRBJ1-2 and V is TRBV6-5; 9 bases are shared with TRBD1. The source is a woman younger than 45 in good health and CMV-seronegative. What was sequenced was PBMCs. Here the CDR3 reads CASSSTGGGYGYTF. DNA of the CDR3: TGTGCCAGCAGCTCGACAGGGGGTGGTTATGGCTACACCTTC.